The rows below give T cell receptor beta chains drawn from one sample of a study of shared clonotypes between healthy human individuals. TCRdb's table, derived via immunoSEQ multiplex PCR, lists solely in-frame clones and lacks some. Of around 700,000 clones detected, about 78% appear once; the ten largest clones hold 1.5% to 2%. The sample consisted of memory CD4+ T cells sorted from blood. The receptors come from a woman aged 25 to 39 in good health. CDR3s include the opening cysteine and the closing phenylalanine or tryptophan. D genes are given only for firm matches. A row's size may be missing; if present it is once, few, many or a size class.

clone size,D gene,V gene,J gene,CDR3 protein,CDR3 DNA
.,.,TRBV4-1,TRBJ2-7,CASSQDHYAYEQYF,TGCGCCAGCAGCCAAGATCATTACGCCTACGAGCAGTACTTC
.,TRBD1,TRBV18,TRBJ1-4,CASSRTGGVDEKLFF,TGTGCCAGCTCGCGTACAGGGGGCGTGGATGAAAAACTGTTTTTT
.,.,TRBV9,TRBJ2-7,CASSVSSDGNYEQYF,TGTGCCAGCAGCGTATCATCGGACGGAAACTACGAGCAGTACTTC
.,.,TRBV6-1,TRBJ2-1,CASSAVNIPYNEQFF,TGTGCCAGCAGTGCGGTAAATATCCCCTACAATGAGCAGTTCTTC
once,.,TRBV18,TRBJ2-5,CASSGGEETQYF,TGTGCCAGCTCAGGGGGAGAAGAGACCCAGTACTTC
.,TRBD2,TRBV5-4,TRBJ2-5,CASSLETSGREETQYF,TGTGCCAGCAGCTTGGAGACTAGCGGGAGGGAGGAGACCCAGTACTTC
.,.,TRBV9,TRBJ1-2,CASGTRQDYGYTF,TGTGCCAGCGGCACTCGACAGGACTATGGCTACACCTTC
.,TRBD2,TRBV4-1,TRBJ2-5,CASSHIGRKIETQYF,TGCGCCAGCAGCCACATCGGGAGGAAAATAGAGACCCAGTACTTC
few,.,TRBV5-1,TRBJ2-1,CASSVDSSSYNEQFF,TGCGCCAGCAGCGTAGACAGTAGCTCCTACAATGAGCAGTTCTTC
.,.,TRBV25-1,TRBJ2-7,CASRSMGGWEQYF,TGTGCCAGCAGGTCGATGGGGGGCTGGGAGCAGTACTTC
.,TRBD2,TRBV29-1,TRBJ2-7,CSVAVGLGSYEQYF,TGCAGCGTTGCAGTCGGACTAGGATCCTACGAGCAGTACTTC
.,TRBD1,TRBV5-8,TRBJ1-4,CASSSGDRASEKLFF,TGTGCCAGCAGCTCGGGGGACAGGGCGTCGGAAAAACTGTTTTTT
.,.,TRBV5-1,TRBJ1-1,CASSLVIAGNTEAFF,TGCGCCAGCAGCTTGGTAATAGCAGGGAACACTGAAGCTTTCTTT
few,.,TRBV21-1,TRBJ2-1,CASSQEVGSGRGNEQFF,TGTGCCAGCAGCCAAGAGGTGGGAAGCGGGAGGGGTAATGAGCAGTTCTTC
few,.,TRBV4-1,TRBJ1-5,CASSRDGHNQPQHF,TGCGCCAGCAGCCGCGACGGTCACAATCAGCCCCAGCATTTT
few,.,TRBV28,TRBJ1-3,CASSPWVNSGNTIYF,TGTGCCAGCAGTCCATGGGTGAACTCTGGAAACACCATATATTTT
few,.,TRBV7-6,TRBJ1-5,CASSLQGGNQPQHF,TGTGCCAGCAGCTTACAGGGAGGCAATCAGCCCCAGCATTTT
.,.,TRBV27,TRBJ1-2,CASSPYPPGRSYGYTF,TGTGCCAGCAGTCCTTATCCACCGGGTAGGTCCTATGGCTACACCTTC
.,.,TRBV5-4,TRBJ2-7,CASSQGRERQYF,TGTGCCAGCAGTCAGGGGCGGGAGCGGCAGTACTTC
.,.,TRBV11-2,TRBJ2-3,CASSRWAGVRDTQYF,TGTGCCAGCAGCCGATGGGCAGGGGTCCGCGATACGCAGTATTTT
.,.,TRBV19,TRBJ1-2,CASSSITLANYGYTF,TGTGCCAGTAGTTCTATTACTTTAGCTAACTATGGCTACACCTTC
.,.,TRBV19,TRBJ2-5,CASSRGWEETQYF,TGTGCCAGTAGTAGAGGGTGGGAAGAGACCCAGTACTTC
.,TRBD1,TRBV5-4,TRBJ2-7,CASSLEDRAQHF,TGTGCCAGCAGCTTGGAAGACAGGGCACAGCACTTC
.,.,TRBV30,TRBJ1-5,CAWGRVNSNQPQHF,TGTGCCTGGGGCAGGGTTAATAGCAATCAGCCCCAGCATTTT
.,.,TRBV5-1,TRBJ2-7,CASSLGASGSYEQYF,TGCGCCAGCAGCTTGGGAGCCTCGGGCTCCTACGAGCAGTACTTC
.,TRBD1,TRBV4-1,TRBJ2-5,CASSPMGTGIQETQYF,TGCGCCAGCAGCCCAATGGGGACAGGGATCCAAGAGACCCAGTACTTC
.,TRBD1,TRBV6-5,TRBJ1-1,CASSETGGVREAFF,TGTGCCAGCAGCGAGACAGGGGGGGTCCGTGAAGCTTTCTTT
.,.,TRBV25-1,TRBJ2-5,CASSERAGTEETQYF,TGTGCCAGCAGTGAACGGGCAGGCACTGAGGAGACCCAGTACTTC
.,TRBD1,TRBV5-4,TRBJ1-1,CASSPGTGRNTEAFF,TGTGCCAGCAGCCCGGGGACAGGAAGGAACACTGAAGCTTTCTTT
once,.,TRBV2,TRBJ2-7,CASWVRSRDEQYF,TGTGCCAGCTGGGTGCGTAGCAGGGACGAGCAGTACTTC
many,.,TRBV2,TRBJ2-1,CASSEAFGQANALYNEQFF,TGTGCCAGCAGTGAAGCGTTCGGACAAGCAAACGCCCTGTACAATGAGCAGTTCTTC
.,.,TRBV28,TRBJ2-7,CASSYGIREQYF,TGTGCCAGCAGCTATGGGATAAGAGAGCAGTACTTC
few,TRBD1,TRBV6-6,TRBJ1-1,CASTPVGDSLAAFF,TGTGCCAGCACCCCTGTGGGGGACAGCTTAGCGGCTTTCTTT
.,TRBD1,TRBV6-1,TRBJ2-7,CASRWEGDRELEQYF,TGTGCCAGCAGATGGGAGGGGGACAGGGAACTCGAGCAGTACTTC
.,.,TRBV11-2,TRBJ2-7,CASSHPGPAEQYF,TGTGCCAGCAGCCACCCGGGTCCGGCAGAGCAGTACTTC
.,.,TRBV19,TRBJ2-2,CASNIYTGELFF,TGTGCCAGTAATATCTACACCGGGGAGCTGTTTTTT
.,.,TRBV19,TRBJ1-5,CASSKAEGNQPQHF,TGTGCCAGTAGTAAGGCCGAGGGCAATCAGCCCCAGCATTTT
.,.,TRBV6-1,TRBJ2-7,CASMRYEQYF,TGTGCCAGCATGCGGTACGAGCAGTACTTC
.,TRBD1,TRBV6-4,TRBJ2-2,CASSESPGQGHTGELFF,TGTGCCAGCAGTGAGTCGCCGGGACAGGGTCACACCGGGGAGCTGTTTTTT
few,.,TRBV5-1,TRBJ1-1,CASSLWGMDTEAFF,TGCGCCAGCAGCTTGTGGGGGATGGACACTGAAGCTTTCTTT
.,TRBD1,TRBV28,TRBJ1-2,CASRRTGGSDGYTF,TGTGCCAGCAGAAGGACAGGGGGATCGGATGGCTACACCTTC
few,TRBD1,TRBV18,TRBJ2-7,CASSPADRDYEQYF,TGTGCCAGCTCACCCGCGGACAGGGACTACGAGCAGTACTTC
.,.,TRBV6-1,TRBJ1-1,CASSEVGEATEAFF,TGTGCCAGCAGTGAAGTGGGGGAAGCAACTGAAGCTTTCTTT
.,.,TRBV27,TRBJ2-7,CASNPVAEPYEQYF,TGTGCCAGCAATCCAGTAGCGGAGCCCTACGAGCAGTACTTC
.,.,TRBV11-2,TRBJ2-7,CASSFSLGGYEQYF,TGTGCCAGCAGCTTTTCGTTAGGGGGCTACGAGCAGTACTTC
few,.,TRBV28,TRBJ2-7,CASSVKEQELPYEQYF,TGTGCCAGCAGTGTCAAAGAACAGGAGTTACCTTACGAGCAGTACTTC
.,TRBD2,TRBV9,TRBJ2-5,CASSVGVTSGPQETQYF,TGTGCCAGCAGCGTAGGAGTGACTAGCGGGCCTCAAGAGACCCAGTACTTC
.,.,TRBV18,TRBJ2-7,CASSPYDPGHEQYF,TGTGCCAGCTCACCTTACGACCCGGGCCACGAGCAGTACTTC
.,.,TRBV28,TRBJ2-3,CASSLGGGGRDTQYF,TGTGCCAGCAGTTTAGGTGGAGGGGGAAGAGATACGCAGTATTTT
many,.,TRBV28,TRBJ1-2,CASSLTPGTYGYTF,TGTGCCAGCAGTCTGACCCCGGGAACGTATGGCTACACCTTC
.,.,TRBV9,TRBJ2-3,CASGLDTQYF,TGTGCCAGCGGGCTGGATACGCAGTATTTT
once,.,TRBV7-8,TRBJ1-4,CASSSRRTDRPNEKLFF,TGTGCCAGCAGCTCAAGACGAACTGACAGACCTAATGAAAAACTGTTTTTT
.,TRBD1,TRBV28,TRBJ2-7,CASSIRGTGGYEQYF,TGTGCCAGCAGTATACGGGGGACAGGGGGATACGAGCAGTACTTC
once,.,TRBV28,TRBJ2-1,CASSFPTGPLEQFF,TGTGCCAGCAGTTTTCCGACAGGACCCTTGGAGCAGTTCTTC
.,TRBD2,TRBV11-2,TRBJ2-5,CASSSGGETQYF,TGTGCCAGCAGCTCGGGGGGAGAGACCCAGTACTTC
medium-sized,TRBD1,TRBV18,TRBJ1-3,CASSSGQGSSGNTIYF,TGTGCCAGCTCATCGGGACAGGGGTCCTCTGGAAACACCATATATTTT
.,TRBD2,TRBV10-2,TRBJ2-7,CASTGGNLEQYF,TGCGCCAGCACGGGGGGTAATTTAGAGCAGTACTTC